Following are 25 T cell receptor beta chains from one sample sequenced in a study of early T cells in non-severe SARS-CoV-2 infection. One entry per CDR3 protein results from TCRdb running MiXCR on the 5' RACE reads. This sample yields tens of thousands of distinct CDR3 sequences, of which 20% to 25% are seen a single time; more than 15% belongs to the top ten. The sample in question was whole blood, obtained at baseline. The receptors were sampled from an adult who was a healthcare worker with PCR-confirmed SARS-CoV-2 infection or an uninfected control (not recorded which).

The sample holds a few counts of this clonotype. The CDR3 DNA is TGCGCCAGCAGCTTGAAACTTCAAGAGACCCAGTACTTC. Amino acids: CASSLKLQETQYF. J is TRBJ2-5 and V is TRBV5-1; D call uncertain. The germline gives CDR1 SGHRS, CDR2 YFSETQ. This CDR3 region has 13 residues. V dropped 1 base and J dropped 2 bases, with 6 bases sitting between them.

This clonotype came up a few times. This sequence joins TRBV2 and TRBJ2-2; possibly TRBD1 or TRBD2 for D (5 bases each). The ends were cut back, 6 bases at V and 6 bases at J, with 8 bases in the middle. Germline assignment: CDR1 SNHLY and CDR2 FYNNEI. The CDR3 loop spans 12 amino acids. As DNA, the CDR3 is TGTGCCAGCAGGGGGGATCCCGGGGAGCTGTTTTTT. It encodes CASRGDPGELFF.

This clonotype has only a few counts. This chain links TRBV29-1 with TRBJ1-1; D gene uncertain. This CDR3 region has 10 residues. The V end lost 8 bases, the J end lost 1 base, and 5 bases lay between the germline ends. The germline gives CDR1 SQVTM, CDR2 ANQGSEA. The CDR3 bases are TGCAGCCACGGGAACACTGAAGCTTTCTTT. This translates into CSHGNTEAFF.

The table lists this clonotype with a few counts. The chain joins TRBV29-1 to TRBJ2-2; 7 bases map to TRBD1. The CDR3 is made up of 14 amino acids. With V trimmed by 7 bases and J by 1 base, 6 bases remained unmatched. The germline V gene has CDR1 SQVTM and CDR2 ANQGSEA. DNA of the CDR3: TGCAGCGCAGCCGGGACAGAGAACACCGGGGAGCTGTTTTTT. Translated: CSAAGTENTGELFF.

The CDR3 here is CASSLGLSSGEQYF. CDR3 bases: TGTGCCAGCAGCTTAGGCTTATCTTCGGGCGAGCAGTACTTC. The chain recombines TRBV11-1 with TRBJ2-7; D is ambiguous. The CDR3 totals 14 residues. The ends were cut back, 1 base at V and 6 bases at J, with 13 bases in the middle. Looked up from germline, CDR1 is SGHAT and CDR2 is FQDESV (reference sequence).

This clonotype occurred a few times. The rearrangement links TRBV20-1 to TRBJ2-2, with D possibly matching TRBD1 (5 bases). This CDR3 has 16 residues. Germline values: CDR1 DFQATT, CDR2 SNEGSKA (reference sequence). V gave up 0 bases and J gave up 0 bases, with 11 bases separating them. The CDR3 region has the DNA TGCAGTGCTAGAGATGGACACGTAACGAACACCGGGGAGCTGTTTTTT. This gives the protein CSARDGHVTNTGELFF.

This sequence joins TRBV7-9 and TRBJ2-1, with D unclear. The germline gives CDR1 SEHNR, CDR2 FQNEAQ (reference sequence). The V end lost 0 bases, the J end lost 9 bases, and 3 bases lay between the germline ends. The CDR3 consists of 11 residues. The CDR3 sequence: CASSLASEQFF. CDR3 DNA sequence: TGTGCCAGCAGCTTAGCTTCTGAGCAGTTCTTC. The full variable domain, in which reference TRBV7-9 and TRBJ2-1 provide the parts outside the CDR3, is DTGVSQNPRHKITKRGQNVTFRCDPISEHNRLYWYRQTLGQGPEFLTYFQNEAQLEKSRLLSDRFSAERPKGSFSTLEIQRTEQGDSAMYLCASSLASEQFFGPGTRLTVL.

This clonotype was recorded many times. V is TRBV4-1 and J is TRBJ2-1, with D perhaps matching TRBD2 (6 bases). The ends were cut back, 5 bases at V and 4 bases at J, with 12 bases in the middle. The CDR3 loop spans 14 amino acids. Germline CDR1 reads MGHRA; CDR2 reads YSYEKL. The CDR3 sequence is CASSKPGAYNEQFF. CDR3 sequence (DNA): TGCGCCAGCAGCAAGCCGGGAGCTTACAATGAGCAGTTCTTC.

The V and J genes are TRBV7-2 and TRBJ2-5; 9 nucleotides line up with TRBD1. Losses at the gene ends were 1 base for V and 6 bases for J; bases not matched to a gene: 9. Germline-derived CDR1 and CDR2 are SGHTA and FQGNSA. The CDR3 runs to 16 residues. CDR3 in amino acids: CASSLEGGQGRKTQYF. CDR3 coding DNA: TGTGCCAGCAGCTTAGAAGGTGGACAGGGGCGGAAGACCCAGTACTTC.

The gene calls are TRBV6-2 or TRBV6-3 and TRBJ2-2; D is ambiguous. Germline V gives CDR1 MNHEY, CDR2 SVGEGT. The V end lost 8 bases, the J end lost 5 bases, and 12 bases lay between the germline ends. CDR3 length: 13 amino acids. The CDR3 region is CASGQLRTGELFF. CDR3 in DNA: TGTGCCAGCGGGCAGTTGAGGACCGGGGAGCTGTTTTTT.

The chain's CDR3 is CASSPGGPGETQYF. CDR3 DNA: TGTGCCAGCAGCCCCGGGGGGCCGGGGGAGACCCAGTACTTC. The chain joins TRBV5-5 to TRBJ2-5, with TRBD2 as a possible D gene (7 bases). The germline CDR1 and CDR2 sequences are SGHKS and YYEKEE (reference sequence). V was trimmed by 4 bases and J by 5 bases, leaving 15 bases between them. The CDR3 consists of 14 residues.

This clonotype showed up just a few times. The chain couples TRBV4-1 to TRBJ2-3, with D perhaps TRBD1 (6 bases). CDR1 is MGHRA and CDR2 is YSYEKL in the germline V gene. This CDR3 comprises 15 residues. V was shortened by 6 bases and J by 5 bases, with 18 bases between the two germline ends. CDR3 protein: CASRQLTGLRDTQYF. The CDR3 nucleotides are TGCGCCAGCAGACAGCTTACAGGGCTTCGAGATACGCAGTATTTT.

The J gene is TRBJ2-3, the V gene TRBV11-2; D is undetermined. CDR1 and CDR2 from the germline V gene are SGHAT and FQNNGV. The germline V and J ends were trimmed by 0 bases and 4 bases, with 8 bases remaining between them. There are 14 residues in the CDR3. The CDR3 DNA follows: TGTGCCAGCAGCTTAGATCTAGGTGCAGATACGCAGTATTTT. Residues: CASSLDLGADTQYF.

This clonotype was counted between two and nine times. The rearrangement links TRBV5-4 to TRBJ2-1; TRBD1 aligns across 7 bases. V gave up 4 bases and J gave up 3 bases; unmatched junction bases: 16. This CDR3 has 18 residues. Germline lookup yields CDR1 SGHNT and CDR2 YYREEE (reference sequence). The CDR3 sequence: CASSTLGNRGPYYNEQFF. In DNA, the CDR3 is TGTGCCAGCAGCACGTTGGGCAACAGGGGACCCTACTACAATGAGCAGTTCTTC.

The chain has TRBV12-3 or TRBV12-4 and TRBJ1-6; D is undetermined. The CDR3 has 16 residues. Trimming stripped 4 bases from V and 0 bases from J, with 10 bases between. The CDR3 DNA sequence: TGTGCCAGCAGTTCGCTTCCCAGCTCCTATAATTCACCCCTCCACTTT. As protein: CASSSLPSSYNSPLHF.

A few counts support this clonotype. The chain uses TRBV13 and TRBJ2-7; 9 nucleotides agree with TRBD1. V was pared by 6 bases and J by 6 bases, with 9 bases of the junction left unmatched. CDR1 and CDR2 (germline): PRHDT, FYEKMQ (reference sequence). The CDR3 runs 14 residues. CDR3 coding DNA: TGTGCCAGCAGGGGGGGGACAGGGCCATCCGAGCAGTACTTC. Translated, it gives CASRGGTGPSEQYF.

The chain carries TRBV4-2 and TRBJ2-7; D might be TRBD1 (5 bases). CDR3 length: 15 amino acids. V gave up 1 base and J gave up 0 bases, with 10 bases separating them. Looked up from germline, CDR1 is LGHNA and CDR2 is YNFKEQ. CDR3 amino acids: CASSQGGHSSYEQYF. Here the CDR3 DNA reads TGTGCCAGCAGCCAAGGAGGACATTCCTCCTACGAGCAGTACTTC.

V is TRBV7-9 and J is TRBJ1-2; D is unclear. Per the germline V gene, CDR1 is SEHNR and CDR2 is FQNEAQ (reference sequence). V was cut by 4 bases and J by 4 bases, with 22 bases left in between. The CDR3 spans 17 residues. The CDR3 here is CASSSYPPSVPTYGYTF. The CDR3 bases are TGTGCCAGCAGCTCCTACCCCCCTTCGGTCCCTACCTATGGCTACACCTTC.

V is TRBV12-3 or TRBV12-4 and J is TRBJ2-3; D call uncertain. V gave up 5 bases and J gave up 5 bases, with 11 bases separating them. The CDR3 is made up of 13 amino acids. CDR3 DNA: TGTGCCAGCAGTCCGGTCACCTTAGATACGCAGTATTTT. Translated, it gives CASSPVTLDTQYF.

In its sample, this clonotype was seen a few times. The chain is built from TRBV3-1 and TRBJ2-2; 7 positions match TRBD1. V shed 7 bases, J shed 4 bases, and the junction held 9 bases outside the gene matches. Germline CDR1 reads LGHDT; CDR2 reads YNNKEL (reference sequence). This CDR3 is built from 15 residues. The CDR3 protein is CASNTQGVSTGELFF. Here the CDR3 DNA reads TGTGCCAGCAACACGCAGGGGGTGAGCACCGGGGAGCTGTTTTTT.

This clonotype was picked up a small number of times. The chain couples TRBV19 to TRBJ2-1; 8 bases map to TRBD1. The germline V gene has CDR1 LNHDA and CDR2 SQIVND (reference sequence). J lost 5 bases, V lost 7 bases, and 13 bases had no gene match. The CDR3 spans 16 residues. The CDR3 coding sequence is TGTGCCAGTAACGGACCCCGGGACAGGAGTAACAATGAGCAGTTCTTC. The encoded protein is CASNGPRDRSNNEQFF.

V gene TRBV29-1 combines with J gene TRBJ2-3, with 13 bases fitting TRBD2. V dropped 4 bases and J dropped 4; count of bases not matched to a gene: 2. The CDR3 length is 14 residues. Germline values: CDR1 SQVTM, CDR2 ANQGSEA. The DNA of the CDR3 is TGCAGCGTTGCGACTAGCGGGGGGTCAGATACGCAGTATTTT. Amino acid sequence: CSVATSGGSDTQYF.

The chain uses TRBV3-1 and TRBJ2-2; a possible D gene is TRBD1 (5 bases). The V and J ends lost 3 bases and 6 bases respectively, with 14 bases between them. CDR3 length: 15 residues. Germline values: CDR1 LGHDT, CDR2 YNNKEL (reference sequence). The CDR3 nucleotides read TGTGCCAGCAGCCATGGAGCCCACAGGCCCGGGGAGCTGTTTTTT. It specifies CASSHGAHRPGELFF.

V gene TRBV5-1 combines with J gene TRBJ1-5, with D unresolved. Germline values: CDR1 SGHRS, CDR2 YFSETQ. CDR3 length equals 14 residues. Trimming cost V 4 bases and J 6 bases, with 14 bases left between them. The CDR3 reads CASSLVFGGQPQHF. Here the CDR3 DNA reads TGCGCCAGCAGCCTGGTATTTGGAGGTCAGCCCCAGCATTTT.

This clonotype has just a few counts. The chain's CDR3 is CASSFGGTEAFF. DNA of the CDR3: TGTGCCAGCAGTTTTGGGGGTACTGAAGCTTTCTTT. The gene calls are TRBV12-3 or TRBV12-4 and TRBJ1-1; a possible D gene is TRBD1 (5 bases). V was cut by 3 bases and J by 5 bases, with 7 bases left in between. The CDR3 length is 12 residues.